This T cell receptor (beta chain) is from a study of OX40 agonist ivuxolimab in advanced cancers. Some clones are missing from TCRdb's copy, which holds only in-frame ones; the method was immunoSEQ multiplex PCR. Of about 61,000 clones in the sample, approximately 90% are singletons; the top ten hold roughly 25%. The CDR3 loop spans 16 amino acids. CDR1 and CDR2 from the germline V gene are MNHEY and SMNVEV (reference sequence). V was clipped by 5 bases and J by 4 bases, with 19 bases between them. The source of this sequence is an adult with an advanced solid tumor such as melanoma, head and neck, liver or kidney cancer. This chain joins TRBV27 and TRBJ2-3; TRBD1 might be the D (9 bases). The sample here was CD4+ or CD8+ T cells sorted from blood, taken in a trial of the OX40 agonist ivuxolimab. CDR3 bases: TGTGCCAGCAGTCCATTAGCGGGACAGGGTCCAGATACGCAGTATTTT. Translating gives CASSPLAGQGPDTQYF.